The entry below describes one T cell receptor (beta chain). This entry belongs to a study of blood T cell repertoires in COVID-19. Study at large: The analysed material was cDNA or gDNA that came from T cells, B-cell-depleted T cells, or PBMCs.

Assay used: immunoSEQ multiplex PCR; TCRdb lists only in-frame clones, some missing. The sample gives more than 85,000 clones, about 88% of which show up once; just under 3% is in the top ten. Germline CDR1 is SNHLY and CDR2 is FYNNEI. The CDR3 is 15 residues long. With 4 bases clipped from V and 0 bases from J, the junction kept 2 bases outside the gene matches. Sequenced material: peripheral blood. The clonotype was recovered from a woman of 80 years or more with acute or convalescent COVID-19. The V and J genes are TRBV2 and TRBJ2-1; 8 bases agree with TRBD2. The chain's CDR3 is CASSVLAGSYNEQFF. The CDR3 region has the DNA TGTGCCAGCAGTGTTCTAGCGGGCTCCTACAATGAGCAGTTCTTC.